This is a list of T cell receptor beta chains from one sample in a study of T cell changes during pregnancy in multiple sclerosis. Sequencing used immunoSEQ multiplex PCR; TCRdb keeps in-frame clones, though not all of them. The table shows around 59,000 clones, with about 90% occurring only once. Here the sequenced sample was peripheral blood, taken in the third trimester of pregnancy. These receptors were collected from a female donor in good health, enrolled as a control in a pregnancy study. Each CDR3 is given with its conserved first and last residue. D genes are given only for firm matches. Size is omitted from some rows. Given values are once, few, many or a class for expanded clones.

V,D,J,size,DNA,CDR3
TRBV2,.,TRBJ2-7,.,TGTGCCAGCAGCAGCGCCTACGAGCAGTACTTC,CASSSAYEQYF
TRBV6-5,TRBD1,TRBJ2-1,.,TGTGCCAGCAGTTACTTGGGACAGGGAGGCGTGAGGAAGTTCTTC,CASSYLGQGGVRKFF
TRBV5-6,TRBD2,TRBJ2-5,.,TGTGCCAGCACCCTCCTGGGACTAGCGGGAGGGGTAGAGACCCAGTACTTC,CASTLLGLAGGVETQYF
TRBV11-3,.,TRBJ2-7,.,TGTGCCAGCAGCTTCGGATTTGACGGGGTGGGAAAGGCCGAGCAGTACTTC,CASSFGFDGVGKAEQYF
TRBV18,TRBD1,TRBJ2-7,.,TGTGCCAGCTCGCCCGGGACAGACTTCTACGAGCAGTACTTC,CASSPGTDFYEQYF
TRBV5-1,.,TRBJ1-1,.,TGCGCCAGCTCCCCCTGGGGAGGCCCCAACACTGAAGCTTTCTTT,CASSPWGGPNTEAFF
TRBV13,.,TRBJ2-1,.,TGTGCCAGCAGCCCGACAACTAGCTCCTACAATGAGCAGTTCTTC,CASSPTTSSYNEQFF
TRBV25-1,.,TRBJ2-1,.,TGTGCCAGCAGTGAATATCCCAGCTCCTACAATGAGCAGTTCTTC,CASSEYPSSYNEQFF
TRBV2,.,TRBJ1-2,.,TGTGCCAGCATCCAAAGGCGGACTAACTATGGCTACACCTTC,CASIQRRTNYGYTF
TRBV7-2,TRBD1,TRBJ1-2,.,TGTGCCAGCAGCTGGAACCCGTTGGACAGGACTAACTATGGCTACACCTTC,CASSWNPLDRTNYGYTF
TRBV6-1,.,TRBJ1-1,.,TGTGCCAGCAGTGAACCCGGACTGGGGGCTTTCTTT,CASSEPGLGAFF
TRBV6-4,TRBD2,TRBJ2-1,.,TGTGCCAGCAGTGCTAGCGGGAATGAGCAGTTCTTC,CASSASGNEQFF
TRBV29-1,TRBD2,TRBJ2-1,.,TGCAGTGCCAGTGCCAGCGGGGGGGACTTGACGTACAATGAGCAGTTCTTC,CSASASGGDLTYNEQFF
TRBV5-1,.,TRBJ2-5,.,TGCGCCAGCAGCTTGGTAGGGGGCCAAGAGACCCAGTACTTC,CASSLVGGQETQYF
TRBV5-8,.,TRBJ1-5,.,TGTGCCAGCAGCTTGGAACCCCACCGGAGGGCTCAGCCCCAGCATTTT,CASSLEPHRRAQPQHF
TRBV6-1,.,TRBJ1-4,.,TGTGCCAGCAGTGAAGACCGACAGGCTCGGGAAAAACTGTTTTTT,CASSEDRQAREKLFF
TRBV11-1,TRBD1,TRBJ2-7,.,TGTGCCAGCAGCCAGGACAGGTCTAACTCCTACGAGCAGTACTTC,CASSQDRSNSYEQYF
TRBV6-6,TRBD1,TRBJ2-1,.,TGTGCCAGCAGTTACCTAGGGGGCCCTTCCTACAATGAGCAGTTCTTC,CASSYLGGPSYNEQFF
TRBV19,.,TRBJ2-7,.,TGTGCCAGTAGTTCAGGGGCCTCCCTTTACGAGCAGTACTTC,CASSSGASLYEQYF
TRBV6-1,TRBD1,TRBJ2-7,once,TGTGCCAGCACCCCGGGACAGGCCTCCTACGAGCAGTACTTC,CASTPGQASYEQYF
TRBV15,.,TRBJ1-4,.,TGTGCCACCAGCAGAGGATCGGGGAATAGTCATGAAAAACTGTTTTTT,CATSRGSGNSHEKLFF
TRBV19,TRBD1,TRBJ1-3,.,TGTGCCAGTAGTACTCTAACAGGGGCTGGAAACACCATATATTTT,CASSTLTGAGNTIYF
TRBV7-2,.,TRBJ1-1,once,TGTGCCAGCACCCCTAATCTAAATTTGAACACTGAAGCTTTCTTT,CASTPNLNLNTEAFF
TRBV4-3,TRBD2,TRBJ2-7,.,TGCGCCAGCAGCCAAGATCAAACTAGCGGCTCGCAGTACTTC,CASSQDQTSGSQYF
TRBV30,TRBD1,TRBJ1-4,.,TGTGCCTGGAGCATACAGGGGGCCGGGGAAAAACTGTTTTTT,CAWSIQGAGEKLFF
TRBV28,TRBD2,TRBJ2-7,.,TGTGCCAGCAGTTTATCCCGACTAGCGGGGGTCTACGAGCAGTACTTC,CASSLSRLAGVYEQYF
TRBV19,TRBD1,TRBJ1-2,.,TGTGCCAGTAGTATCGACAGGGGATCTATGCATGGCTACACCTTC,CASSIDRGSMHGYTF
TRBV7-2,TRBD1,TRBJ2-5,.,TGTGCCAGCAGTTCTTCCAGGGGGCTCGGAGAGACCCAGTACTTC,CASSSSRGLGETQYF
TRBV27,.,TRBJ1-2,.,TGTGCCAGCAGTTTAGCAGGGGTTGGCTACACCTTC,CASSLAGVGYTF
TRBV7-9,TRBD1,TRBJ1-1,.,TGTGCCAGCAGCTTCGCGGGACAGGGGAGCCGCGCTGAAGCTTTCTTT,CASSFAGQGSRAEAFF
TRBV29-1,.,TRBJ1-4,.,TGCAGCGTTGCCCGGGACTTCAATGAAAAACTGTTTTTT,CSVARDFNEKLFF
TRBV28,.,TRBJ2-2,.,TGTGCCAGCAGCCTCCTCACCGGGGAGCTGTTTTTT,CASSLLTGELFF
TRBV28,TRBD2,TRBJ2-7,.,TGTGCCAGCAGTTCCCCGGGACTAGCGTCGCAGTACTTC,CASSSPGLASQYF
TRBV7-3,TRBD2,TRBJ2-1,.,TGTGCCAGCAGCTCCGGGACTAGCGGGGCCCATGAGCAGTTCTTC,CASSSGTSGAHEQFF
TRBV11-2,TRBD2,TRBJ2-1,once,TGTGCCAGCAGCCCGCCGGGACTAGCGGGAACCAATGAGCAGTTCTTC,CASSPPGLAGTNEQFF
TRBV9,.,TRBJ2-2,.,TGTGCCAGCAGCGTAGAAGCGGTCTACACCGGGGAGCTGTTTTTT,CASSVEAVYTGELFF
TRBV5-1,.,TRBJ2-1,.,TGCGCCAGCGACCCGACCGAGAGGGGGGGCTTAAATGAGCAGTTCTTC,CASDPTERGGLNEQFF
TRBV5-1,.,TRBJ2-7,.,TGCGCCAGCAGCCTCCAAGAAACCAGGGCGGGGGAGCAGTACTTC,CASSLQETRAGEQYF
TRBV11-3,TRBD2,TRBJ2-1,.,TGTGCCAGCAGCCCCGGACTAGCGGGGAAAGAGCAGTTCTTC,CASSPGLAGKEQFF
TRBV9,TRBD1,TRBJ2-7,.,TGTGCCAGCAGCCCCTTTGAGGGGGCTTGGTACGAGCAGTACTTC,CASSPFEGAWYEQYF
TRBV6-6,.,TRBJ2-1,.,TGTGCCAGCAGTTACCGGGACAACAATGAGCAGTTCTTC,CASSYRDNNEQFF
TRBV7-9,.,TRBJ2-7,.,TGTGCCAGCAGCTCACGCCGCGGTTCTTACGAGCAGTACTTC,CASSSRRGSYEQYF
TRBV5-4,.,TRBJ1-1,.,TGTGCCAGCAGTCCCGAAGCGGTCGTTATGAACACTGAAGCTTTCTTT,CASSPEAVVMNTEAFF
TRBV15,TRBD1,TRBJ1-1,.,TGTGCCACCAGCATTGACAGGGCGAACACTGAAGCTTTCTTT,CATSIDRANTEAFF
TRBV4-1,TRBD2,TRBJ2-1,.,TGCGCCAGCAGCCGATCCCGCCAGCGGGATAGGGATGAGCAGTTCTTC,CASSRSRQRDRDEQFF
TRBV5-1,TRBD1,TRBJ1-2,.,TGCGCCAGCAGCTTGACGGGACAGGGGAACTATGGCTACACCTTC,CASSLTGQGNYGYTF
TRBV28,TRBD2,TRBJ2-1,.,TGTGCCACCCGCACGGGAGGGAAAGGTGAGCAGTTCTTC,CATRTGGKGEQFF
TRBV21-1,.,TRBJ1-2,.,TGTGCCAGCAGCAAAGCAAACAGGGCGGACTACACCTTC,CASSKANRADYTF
TRBV25-1,.,TRBJ2-5,.,TGTGCCAGCAGTGTATCAGGGACTCAAGAGACCCAGTACTTC,CASSVSGTQETQYF
TRBV29-1,.,TRBJ1-1,.,TGCAGCGTTGAAGGCTTGGCGAACACTGAAGCTTTCTTT,CSVEGLANTEAFF
TRBV7-3,TRBD1,TRBJ1-1,.,TGTGCCAGCAGTCCCGGGACAGTCAACACTGAAGCTTTCTTT,CASSPGTVNTEAFF
TRBV5-4,.,TRBJ2-7,.,TGTGCCAGCAGCTTGATGGAGTGGGGGCAGGGGAATTACGAGCAGTACTTC,CASSLMEWGQGNYEQYF
TRBV6-1,TRBD2,TRBJ2-1,.,TGTGCCAGCAGTCCCGCGGGACTAGCGTCCAATGAGCAGTTCTTC,CASSPAGLASNEQFF